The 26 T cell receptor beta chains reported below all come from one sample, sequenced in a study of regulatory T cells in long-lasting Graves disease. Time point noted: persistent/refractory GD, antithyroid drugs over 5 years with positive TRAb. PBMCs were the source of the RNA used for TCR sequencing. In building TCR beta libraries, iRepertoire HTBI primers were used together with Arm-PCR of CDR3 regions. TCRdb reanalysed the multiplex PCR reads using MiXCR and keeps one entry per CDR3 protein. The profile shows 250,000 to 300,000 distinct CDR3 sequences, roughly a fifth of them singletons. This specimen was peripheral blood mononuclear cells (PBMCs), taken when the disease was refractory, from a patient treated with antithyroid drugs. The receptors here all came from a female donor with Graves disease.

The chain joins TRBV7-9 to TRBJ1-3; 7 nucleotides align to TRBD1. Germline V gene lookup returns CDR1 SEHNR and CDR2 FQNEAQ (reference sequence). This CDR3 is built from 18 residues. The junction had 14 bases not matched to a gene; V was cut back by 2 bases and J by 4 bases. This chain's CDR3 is CASSLQDGRQGGGNTIYF. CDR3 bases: TGTGCCAGCAGCTTACAGGACGGTAGACAGGGCGGCGGAAACACCATATATTTT.

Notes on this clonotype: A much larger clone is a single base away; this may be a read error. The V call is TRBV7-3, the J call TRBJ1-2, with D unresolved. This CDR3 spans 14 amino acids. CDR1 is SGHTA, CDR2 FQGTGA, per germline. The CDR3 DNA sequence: TGTGCCTGCAGCTTAAACCCCTCCGTCGATGGCTACACCTTC. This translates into CACSLNPSVDGYTF.

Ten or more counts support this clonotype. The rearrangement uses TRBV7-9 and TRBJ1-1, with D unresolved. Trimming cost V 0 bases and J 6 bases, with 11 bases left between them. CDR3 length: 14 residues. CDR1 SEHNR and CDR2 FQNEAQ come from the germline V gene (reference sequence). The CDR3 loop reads CASSLASEVSEAFF. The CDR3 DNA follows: TGTGCCAGCAGCTTAGCCTCTGAAGTCTCTGAAGCTTTCTTT.

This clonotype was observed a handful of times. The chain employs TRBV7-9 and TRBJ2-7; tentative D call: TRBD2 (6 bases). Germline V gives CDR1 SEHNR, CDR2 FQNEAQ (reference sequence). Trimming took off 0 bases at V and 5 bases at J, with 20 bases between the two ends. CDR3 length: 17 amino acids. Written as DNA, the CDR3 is TGTGCCAGCAGCTTAGCCCCCTCAATCGGGGGTGGGGACGAGCAGTACTTC. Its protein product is CASSLAPSIGGGDEQYF.

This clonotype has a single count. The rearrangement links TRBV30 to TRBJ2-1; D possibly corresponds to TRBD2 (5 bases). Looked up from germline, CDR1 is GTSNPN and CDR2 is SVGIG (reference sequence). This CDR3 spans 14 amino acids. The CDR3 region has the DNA TGTGCAGCAAACTTCGGAGCGGTCTACAATGAGCAGTTCTTC. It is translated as CAANFGAVYNEQFF.

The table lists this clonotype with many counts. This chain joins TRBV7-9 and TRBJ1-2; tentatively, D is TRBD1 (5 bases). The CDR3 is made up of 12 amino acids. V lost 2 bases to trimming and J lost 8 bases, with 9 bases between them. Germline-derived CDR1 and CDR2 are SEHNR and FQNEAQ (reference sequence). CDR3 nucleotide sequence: TGTGCCAGCAGCTTAATGACAGACGGCTACACCTTC. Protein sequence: CASSLMTDGYTF. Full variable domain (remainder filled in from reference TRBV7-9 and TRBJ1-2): DTGVSQNPRHKITKRGQNVTFRCDPISEHNRLYWYRQTLGQGPEFLTYFQNEAQLEKSRLLSDRFSAERPKGSFSTLEIQRTEQGDSAMYLCASSLMTDGYTFGSGTRLTVV.

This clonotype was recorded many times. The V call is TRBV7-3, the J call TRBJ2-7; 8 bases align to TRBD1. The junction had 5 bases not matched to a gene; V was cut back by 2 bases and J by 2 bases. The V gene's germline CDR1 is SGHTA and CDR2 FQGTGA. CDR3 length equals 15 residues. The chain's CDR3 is CASSLPRDRPYEQYF. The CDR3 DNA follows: TGTGCCAGCAGCTTACCCCGGGACAGGCCCTACGAGCAGTACTTC.

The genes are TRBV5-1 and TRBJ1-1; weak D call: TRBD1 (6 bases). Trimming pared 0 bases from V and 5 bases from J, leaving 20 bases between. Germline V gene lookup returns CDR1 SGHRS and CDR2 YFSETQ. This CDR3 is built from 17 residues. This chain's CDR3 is CASSLDAQQGQGTEAFF. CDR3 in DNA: TGCGCCAGCAGCTTGGACGCCCAACAGGGCCAAGGGACTGAAGCTTTCTTT.

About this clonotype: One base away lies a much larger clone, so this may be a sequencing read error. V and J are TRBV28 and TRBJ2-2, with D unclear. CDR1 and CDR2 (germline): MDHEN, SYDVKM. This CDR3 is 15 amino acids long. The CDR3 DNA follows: TGTGCCGGCAGGATGGGGTCATTGAACACCGGGGAGCTGTTTTTT. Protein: CAGRMGSLNTGELFF.

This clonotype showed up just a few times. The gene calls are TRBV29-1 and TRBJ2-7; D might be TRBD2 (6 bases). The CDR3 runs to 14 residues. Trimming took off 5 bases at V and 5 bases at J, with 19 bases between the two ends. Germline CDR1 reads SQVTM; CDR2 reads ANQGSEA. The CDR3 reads CSVRHGGPSDEQYF. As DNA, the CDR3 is TGCAGCGTTAGGCACGGGGGTCCGAGCGACGAGCAGTACTTC.

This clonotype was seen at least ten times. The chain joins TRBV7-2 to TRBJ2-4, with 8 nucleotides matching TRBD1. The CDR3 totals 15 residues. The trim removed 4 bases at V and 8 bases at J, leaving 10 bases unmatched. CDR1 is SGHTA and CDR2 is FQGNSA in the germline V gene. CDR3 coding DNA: TGTGCCAGCAGCTCTGCCCCCAGGGGGCGTGACATTCAGTACTTC. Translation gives CASSSAPRGRDIQYF.

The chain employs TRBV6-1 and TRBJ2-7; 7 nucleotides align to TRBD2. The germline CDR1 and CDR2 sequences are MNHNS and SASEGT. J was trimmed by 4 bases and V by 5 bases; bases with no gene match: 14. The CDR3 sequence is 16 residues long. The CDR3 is CASSHLLAGSAYEQYF. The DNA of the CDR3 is TGTGCCAGCAGTCACCTCTTAGCGGGTAGCGCTTACGAGCAGTACTTC.

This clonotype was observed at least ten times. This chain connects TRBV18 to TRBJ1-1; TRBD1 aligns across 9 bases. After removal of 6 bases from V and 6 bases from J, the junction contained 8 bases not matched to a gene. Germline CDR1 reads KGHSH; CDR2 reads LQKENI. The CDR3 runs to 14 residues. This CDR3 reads CASSPGTGWAEAFF. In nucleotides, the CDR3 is TGTGCCAGCTCCCCTGGGACAGGGTGGGCTGAAGCTTTCTTT. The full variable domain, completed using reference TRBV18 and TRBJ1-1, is NAGVMQNPRHLVRRRGQEARLRCSPMKGHSHVYWYRQLPEEGLKFMVYLQKENIIDESGMPKERFSAEFPKEGPSILRIQQVVRGDSAAYFCASSPGTGWAEAFFGQGTRLTVV.

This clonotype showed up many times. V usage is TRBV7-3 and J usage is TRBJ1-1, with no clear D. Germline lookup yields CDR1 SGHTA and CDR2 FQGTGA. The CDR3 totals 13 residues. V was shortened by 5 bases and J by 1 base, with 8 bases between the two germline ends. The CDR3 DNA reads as TGTGCCAGCAGCCAGGCCGCGAACACTGAAGCTTTCTTT. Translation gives CASSQAANTEAFF.

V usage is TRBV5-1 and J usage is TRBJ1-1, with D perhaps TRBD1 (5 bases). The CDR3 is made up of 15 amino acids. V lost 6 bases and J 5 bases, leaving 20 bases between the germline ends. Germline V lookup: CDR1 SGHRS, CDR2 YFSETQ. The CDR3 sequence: CASTRDGAMGTEAFF. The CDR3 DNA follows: TGCGCCAGCACTAGGGACGGGGCGATGGGTACTGAAGCTTTCTTT. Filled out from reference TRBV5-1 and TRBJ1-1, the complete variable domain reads KAGVTQTPRYLIKTRGQQVTLSCSPISGHRSVSWYQQTPGQGLQFLFEYFSETQRNKGNFPGRFSGRQFSNSRSEMNVSTLELGDSALYLCASTRDGAMGTEAFFGQGTRLTVV.

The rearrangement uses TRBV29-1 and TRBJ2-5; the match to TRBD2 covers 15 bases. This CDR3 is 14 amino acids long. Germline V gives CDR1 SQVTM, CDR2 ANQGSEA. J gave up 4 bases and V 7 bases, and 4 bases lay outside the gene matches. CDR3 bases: TGCAGCGCCCTGGGACTAGCGGGAGGAGAGACCCAGTACTTC. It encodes CSALGLAGGETQYF.

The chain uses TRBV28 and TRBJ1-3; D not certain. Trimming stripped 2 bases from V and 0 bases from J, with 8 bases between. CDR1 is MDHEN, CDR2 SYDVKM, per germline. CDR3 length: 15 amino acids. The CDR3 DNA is TGTGCCAGCAGTTTAAGGCAGGACTCTGGAAACACCATATATTTT. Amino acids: CASSLRQDSGNTIYF.

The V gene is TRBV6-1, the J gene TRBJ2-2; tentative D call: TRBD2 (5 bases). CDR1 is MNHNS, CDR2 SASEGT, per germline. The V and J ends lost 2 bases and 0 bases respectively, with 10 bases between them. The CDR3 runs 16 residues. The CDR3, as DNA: TGTGCCAGCAGTGAAAGGTGGGGAGCGAACACCGGGGAGCTGTTTTTT. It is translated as CASSERWGANTGELFF.

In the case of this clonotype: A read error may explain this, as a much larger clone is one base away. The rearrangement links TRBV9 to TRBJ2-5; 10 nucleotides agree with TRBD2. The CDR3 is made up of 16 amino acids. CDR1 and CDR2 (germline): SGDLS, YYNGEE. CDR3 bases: TGTGCCAGCAGCGTCTCCGGGACTAGCGACCAAGGGACCCAGTACTTC. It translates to CASSVSGTSDQGTQYF.

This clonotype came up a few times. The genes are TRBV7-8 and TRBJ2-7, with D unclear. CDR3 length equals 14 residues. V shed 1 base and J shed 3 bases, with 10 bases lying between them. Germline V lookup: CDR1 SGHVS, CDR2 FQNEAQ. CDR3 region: CASSLVDAYYEQYF. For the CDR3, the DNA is TGTGCCAGCAGCTTAGTGGACGCATACTACGAGCAGTACTTC.

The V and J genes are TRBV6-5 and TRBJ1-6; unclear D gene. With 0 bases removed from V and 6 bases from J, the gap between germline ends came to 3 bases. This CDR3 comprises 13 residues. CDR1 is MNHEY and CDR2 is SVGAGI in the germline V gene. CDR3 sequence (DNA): TGTGCCAGCAGTTACTCGGCTAATTCACCCCTCCACTTT. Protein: CASSYSANSPLHF.

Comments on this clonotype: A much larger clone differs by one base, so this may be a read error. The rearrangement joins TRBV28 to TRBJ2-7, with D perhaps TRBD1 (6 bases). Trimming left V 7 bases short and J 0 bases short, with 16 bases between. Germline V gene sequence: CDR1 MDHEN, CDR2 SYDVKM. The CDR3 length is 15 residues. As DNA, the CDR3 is TGTGCCAGCACCCTCGGACAGCTAGGCTCCTACGAGCAGTACTTC. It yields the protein CASTLGQLGSYEQYF.

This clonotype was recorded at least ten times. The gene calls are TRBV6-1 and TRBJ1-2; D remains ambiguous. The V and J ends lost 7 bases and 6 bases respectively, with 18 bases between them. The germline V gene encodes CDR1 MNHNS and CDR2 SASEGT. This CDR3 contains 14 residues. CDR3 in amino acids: CASNSVGVVDGYTF. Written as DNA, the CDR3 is TGTGCCAGCAACTCGGTTGGGGTAGTAGATGGCTACACCTTC.

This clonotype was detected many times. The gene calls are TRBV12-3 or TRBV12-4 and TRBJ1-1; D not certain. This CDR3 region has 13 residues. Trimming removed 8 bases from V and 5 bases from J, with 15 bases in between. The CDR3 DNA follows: TGTGCCAGCGCGTCGGTGTCGGATACTGAAGCTTTCTTT. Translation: CASASVSDTEAFF.

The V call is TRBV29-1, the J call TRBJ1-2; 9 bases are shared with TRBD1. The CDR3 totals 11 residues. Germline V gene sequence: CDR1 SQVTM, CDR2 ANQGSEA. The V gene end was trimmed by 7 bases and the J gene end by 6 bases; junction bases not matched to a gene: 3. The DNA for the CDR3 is TGCAGCGCCCGGGACAGGGATGGCTACACCTTC. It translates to CSARDRDGYTF.

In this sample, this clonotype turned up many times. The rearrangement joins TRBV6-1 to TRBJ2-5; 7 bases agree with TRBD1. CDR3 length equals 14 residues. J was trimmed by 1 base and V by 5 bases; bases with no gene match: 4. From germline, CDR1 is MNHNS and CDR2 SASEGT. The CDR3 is CASSQGQSQETQYF. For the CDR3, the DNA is TGTGCCAGCAGTCAGGGACAGTCCCAAGAGACCCAGTACTTC.